A selection of T cell receptor beta chains follows, all from one sample in a study of T cell responses to AZD1222 COVID-19 vaccine. Profiled with immunoSEQ multiplex PCR; TCRdb holds only in-frame clones, not every one. Of 120,000 to 150,000 clones listed, 89% were seen once; the top ten hold about 2.7%. The specimen comprised peripheral blood, sampled on day 0 of AZD1222 vaccination. The receptors stem from an adult in good health. CDR3s leave out the opening cysteine and the closing phenylalanine or tryptophan. Fields, in order: V gene, J gene, clone size, CDR3 length, CDR3 protein. A row's size may be missing; if present it is once, few, many or a size class.

V gene: TRBV5-1; J gene: TRBJ2-3; clone size: few; CDR3 length: 12; CDR3 protein: ASSFRQGTDTQY
V gene: TRBV14; J gene: TRBJ2-7; clone size: once; CDR3 length: 14; CDR3 protein: ASSQDGRRGTYEQY
V gene: TRBV7-3; J gene: TRBJ1-2; clone size: -; CDR3 length: 12; CDR3 protein: ASSLTSQGSGYT
V gene: TRBV4-3; J gene: TRBJ2-2; clone size: -; CDR3 length: 14; CDR3 protein: ASSQDTGIGTGELF
V gene: TRBV6-5; J gene: TRBJ1-2; clone size: -; CDR3 length: 11; CDR3 protein: ASRKRGAGGYT
V gene: TRBV28; J gene: TRBJ1-1; clone size: -; CDR3 length: 13; CDR3 protein: ASSFDGGRGTEAF
V gene: TRBV27; J gene: TRBJ1-3; clone size: once; CDR3 length: 17; CDR3 protein: ASRTSRPQHHKSGNTIY
V gene: TRBV21-1; J gene: TRBJ2-7; clone size: -; CDR3 length: 13; CDR3 protein: ASSKDEGNAYEQY
V gene: TRBV5-1; J gene: TRBJ2-7; clone size: -; CDR3 length: 13; CDR3 protein: ASSLGQGAAYEQY
V gene: TRBV18; J gene: TRBJ1-1; clone size: -; CDR3 length: 12; CDR3 protein: ASSPQRGGTEAF
V gene: TRBV19; J gene: TRBJ2-2; clone size: -; CDR3 length: 14; CDR3 protein: ASSILGTSVGGELF
V gene: TRBV6-5; J gene: TRBJ2-5; clone size: -; CDR3 length: 12; CDR3 protein: ASRGDREQETQY
V gene: TRBV7-2; J gene: TRBJ2-1; clone size: -; CDR3 length: 16; CDR3 protein: ASSLRGSRLLSYNEQF
V gene: TRBV4-3; J gene: TRBJ1-2; clone size: -; CDR3 length: 13; CDR3 protein: ASRPARTGRYGYT
V gene: TRBV10-3; J gene: TRBJ1-4; clone size: -; CDR3 length: 11; CDR3 protein: ASARDPNEKLF
V gene: TRBV5-1; J gene: TRBJ1-1; clone size: -; CDR3 length: 15; CDR3 protein: ASSLGRDSRISTEAF
V gene: TRBV7-3; J gene: TRBJ1-6; clone size: -; CDR3 length: 11; CDR3 protein: ASSRQGNSPLH
V gene: TRBV9; J gene: TRBJ1-1; clone size: -; CDR3 length: 12; CDR3 protein: ASSAGTANTEAF
V gene: TRBV3-1/TRBV3-2; J gene: TRBJ2-7; clone size: -; CDR3 length: 13; CDR3 protein: ASSQDREDSYEQY
V gene: TRBV6-5; J gene: TRBJ1-4; clone size: -; CDR3 length: 12; CDR3 protein: ASSYSRGLDKLF
V gene: TRBV19; J gene: TRBJ2-1; clone size: few; CDR3 length: 12; CDR3 protein: ASNTGTEDNEQF
V gene: TRBV6-2/TRBV6-3; J gene: TRBJ2-3; clone size: -; CDR3 length: 13; CDR3 protein: ASSYAGAGGDTQY
V gene: TRBV7-2; J gene: TRBJ2-1; clone size: few; CDR3 length: 11; CDR3 protein: ASSSSRLEKQF
V gene: TRBV27; J gene: TRBJ1-3; clone size: once; CDR3 length: 13; CDR3 protein: ASSSQGAGGNTIY
V gene: TRBV14; J gene: TRBJ2-3; clone size: -; CDR3 length: 14; CDR3 protein: ASSLRTGVGTDTQY
V gene: TRBV30; J gene: TRBJ2-1; clone size: -; CDR3 length: 10; CDR3 protein: AWSVTGDEQF
V gene: TRBV4-3; J gene: TRBJ2-1; clone size: few; CDR3 length: 14; CDR3 protein: ASSQDGPGGSNEQF
V gene: TRBV5-1; J gene: TRBJ2-1; clone size: -; CDR3 length: 13; CDR3 protein: ASSQQAGGPGPQF
V gene: TRBV3-1/TRBV3-2; J gene: TRBJ2-1; clone size: -; CDR3 length: 14; CDR3 protein: ASSQDHSGGRNEQF
V gene: TRBV7-8; J gene: TRBJ1-2; clone size: -; CDR3 length: 13; CDR3 protein: ASSLAGGDTYGYT
V gene: TRBV5-1; J gene: TRBJ1-4; clone size: -; CDR3 length: 12; CDR3 protein: ASSGDSLAEKLF
V gene: TRBV5-1; J gene: TRBJ2-4; clone size: once; CDR3 length: 18; CDR3 protein: ASSLVTSGGLGLAKNIQY
V gene: TRBV3-1/TRBV3-2; J gene: TRBJ2-7; clone size: -; CDR3 length: 16; CDR3 protein: ASSQEPSFPPNTYEQY
V gene: TRBV5-1; J gene: TRBJ1-4; clone size: -; CDR3 length: 12; CDR3 protein: ASSLDPTNEKLF